The clone carrying this T cell receptor (beta chain) appeared many times. Its antigen is not identified. The data derive from a study of CD8 T cells in ankylosing spondylitis. Study-level points and caveats: Clones linked with disease were CD8+ and fairly uncommon in the peripheral blood.

The authors made TCR beta libraries by quantitative 5'-RACE with molecular barcodes. TCRdb re-analysed the 5' RACE reads in MiXCR, keeping a single row per CDR3 protein. Of about 130,000 distinct CDR3 sequences in the sample, 7% were seen once. Germline-derived CDR1 and CDR2 are LNHNV and YYDKDF (reference sequence). The V end lost 8 bases, the J end lost 4 bases, and 14 bases lay between the germline ends. The CDR3 contains 13 residues. Specimen: blood, either unsorted or a sorted T cell fraction (not recorded which). This receptor was obtained from a male donor with ankylosing spondylitis or in good health (not recorded which). The gene calls are TRBV15 and TRBJ2-5; D remains unclear. The CDR3 spells CATCCGDPETQYF. CDR3 bases: TGTGCCACCTGCTGTGGGGATCCAGAGACCCAGTACTTC.